One T cell receptor (beta chain) is described in this entry. The data originate from a study of somatic mutations in cytotoxic T cells in rheumatoid arthritis. Deletions cut 8 bases from V and 0 bases from J, with 3 bases between. CDR3 size: 11 residues. Per germline, CDR1 MNHEY and CDR2 SVGAGI. Profiling relied on immunoSEQ multiplex PCR, and the TCRdb table lists in-frame clones only, not all of them. The profile shows more than 12,000 clones, around nine tenths of them singletons. The sequence was obtained from a man in his 70s with rheumatoid arthritis. Specimen: CD4+ T cells sorted from blood. The chain joins TRBV6-5 to TRBJ2-3; no definite D call. The CDR3 coding sequence is TGTGCCAGCCGTAGCACAGATACGCAGTATTTT. Amino acids: CASRSTDTQYF.